The rows below give T cell receptor beta chains drawn from one sample of a study of blood T cell repertoires in COVID-19. Clones were sequenced by immunoSEQ multiplex PCR, and TCRdb holds only the in-frame ones, with some missing. The sample shows 100,000 to 150,000 clones, around three quarters of them seen only once. The specimen sequenced was peripheral blood. Receptors originate from a man aged 55 to 70 with active or convalescent COVID-19. Both conserved end residues are part of each CDR3. The D gene is left open where the match is weak. Not all rows give a size; the values are once, few, many and, for expanded clones, a class.

D gene	V gene	clone size	J gene	CDR3 protein	CDR3 DNA
TRBD1	TRBV25-1	NA	TRBJ1-2	CASSARDRGGGYTF	TGTGCCAGCAGTGCGAGGGACAGGGGAGGAGGCTACACCTTC
NA	TRBV7-3	NA	TRBJ2-5	CASSEGDSRETQYF	TGTGCCAGCAGCGAGGGAGATTCGAGGGAGACCCAGTACTTC
NA	TRBV12-3/TRBV12-4	NA	TRBJ2-7	CASSLQIRSEQYF	TGTGCCAGCAGTTTACAGATCCGAAGCGAGCAGTACTTC
TRBD1	TRBV3-1/TRBV3-2	NA	TRBJ2-5	CASSQDPRGETQYF	TGTGCCAGCAGCCAAGATCCCAGGGGGGAGACCCAGTACTTC
NA	TRBV19	NA	TRBJ2-5	CASTGGPDETQYF	TGTGCCAGTACCGGGGGGCCGGATGAGACCCAGTACTTC
TRBD1	TRBV18	NA	TRBJ1-6	CASSEGHGTGVRSPLHF	TGTGCCAGCTCCGAAGGGCACGGTACAGGGGTTCGGTCACCCCTCCACTTT
TRBD2	TRBV5-1	NA	TRBJ2-3	CASSPLGPAGGGDTQYF	TGCGCCAGCAGCCCTTTGGGCCCAGCGGGAGGTGGAGATACGCAGTATTTT
NA	TRBV20-1	NA	TRBJ2-7	CSASSGVLRGYEQYF	TGCAGTGCTAGTTCGGGTGTCCTTAGGGGCTACGAGCAGTACTTC
NA	TRBV27	few	TRBJ2-1	CASSLWRYAEQFF	TGTGCCAGCAGTTTATGGCGGTACGCTGAGCAGTTCTTC
NA	TRBV23-1	NA	TRBJ2-7	CASSFPQRTSYEQYF	TGCGCCAGCAGTTTTCCCCAGAGGACTTCCTACGAGCAGTACTTC
TRBD1	TRBV4-1	NA	TRBJ2-7	CASSHPDRENSEQYF	TGCGCCAGCAGCCACCCCGACAGGGAAAATTCCGAGCAGTACTTC
NA	TRBV19	NA	TRBJ1-5	CASSIKTYQPQHF	TGTGCCAGTAGTATAAAAACATATCAGCCCCAGCATTTT
TRBD1	TRBV28	NA	TRBJ1-6	CASRPDRDNSPLHF	TGTGCCAGCAGACCGGACAGGGATAATTCACCCCTCCACTTT
TRBD2	TRBV19	NA	TRBJ2-3	CASRTSERTTQYF	TGTGCCAGTAGGACTAGCGAAAGGACTACGCAGTATTTT
TRBD2	TRBV7-6	NA	TRBJ2-7	CASSQAGGTYEQYF	TGTGCCAGCAGCCAAGCGGGAGGGACCTACGAGCAGTACTTC
TRBD1	TRBV28	NA	TRBJ2-1	CATVGQAHEQFF	TGTGCCACCGTGGGACAGGCACATGAGCAGTTCTTC
NA	TRBV7-8	NA	TRBJ1-5	CASSYDRQPQPQHF	TGTGCCAGCAGCTACGACAGGCAGCCGCAGCCCCAGCATTTT
TRBD2	TRBV10-3	few	TRBJ2-7	CAIRSLLAGDEQYF	TGTGCCATCCGGTCTCTATTGGCGGGGGATGAGCAGTACTTC
TRBD1	TRBV14	NA	TRBJ2-1	CASSHRGLEANEQFF	TGTGCCAGCAGCCACAGGGGGCTTGAAGCCAATGAGCAGTTCTTC
NA	TRBV3-1/TRBV3-2	NA	TRBJ2-3	CASSQDRGDTQYF	TGTGCCAGCAGCCAAGATCGGGGAGATACGCAGTATTTT
TRBD2	TRBV10-3	NA	TRBJ2-3	CAIMETSGSSDTQYF	TGTGCCATCATGGAGACTAGCGGGAGCTCAGATACGCAGTATTTT
NA	TRBV10-1	NA	TRBJ1-4	CASSEARDKNEEKLFF	TGCGCCAGCAGTGAGGCACGGGACAAGAACGAGGAAAAACTGTTTTTT
NA	TRBV7-9	few	TRBJ1-1	CASSLPTGNTEAFF	TGTGCCAGCAGCTTACCCACCGGGAACACTGAAGCTTTCTTT
TRBD1	TRBV5-1	NA	TRBJ1-2	CASTGQGGMQSYTF	TGCGCCAGCACCGGACAGGGAGGGATGCAGAGCTACACCTTC
NA	TRBV5-4	NA	TRBJ2-5	CASSLGGLETQYF	TGTGCCAGCAGCTTGGGGGGCTTAGAGACCCAGTACTTC
NA	TRBV7-2	NA	TRBJ2-1	CASSPVADEQFF	TGTGCCAGCAGCCCAGTAGCTGACGAGCAGTTCTTC
NA	TRBV18	NA	TRBJ1-5	CASSPAGSQPQHF	TGTGCCAGCTCACCAGCAGGAAGTCAGCCCCAGCATTTT
TRBD1	TRBV7-9	NA	TRBJ1-2	CASSPGTGARGYTF	TGTGCCAGCAGCCCCGGGACAGGGGCTCGGGGCTACACCTTC
NA	TRBV28	NA	TRBJ2-7	CASSDTYEQYF	TGTGCCAGCAGTGACACCTACGAGCAGTACTTC
NA	TRBV9	NA	TRBJ2-1	CASSPRLEGSSYNEQFF	TGTGCCAGCAGCCCCCGACTAGAAGGCAGCTCCTACAATGAGCAGTTCTTC
NA	TRBV7-3	NA	TRBJ2-3	CASSLNSGDTQYF	TGTGCCAGCAGCCTCAATTCGGGAGATACGCAGTATTTT
TRBD2	TRBV4-3	NA	TRBJ2-7	CASSRGLAASYEQYF	TGCGCCAGCAGCCGCGGACTAGCAGCCTCCTACGAGCAGTACTTC
NA	TRBV5-1	few	TRBJ2-7	CASSLASAASSYEQYF	TGCGCCAGCAGCTTGGCCAGCGCGGCCAGCTCCTACGAGCAGTACTTC
TRBD1	TRBV12-3/TRBV12-4	NA	TRBJ2-7	CASSPGQSLEQYF	TGTGCCAGCAGCCCGGGACAGTCTCTCGAGCAGTACTTC
NA	TRBV30	NA	TRBJ1-2	CAWSILIGSMAVGYTF	TGTGCCTGGAGCATCCTTATCGGAAGCATGGCGGTAGGCTACACCTTC
NA	TRBV21-1	once	TRBJ1-2	CASTQRGRSYGYTF	TGTGCCAGCACCCAAAGAGGCAGAAGCTATGGCTACACCTTC
TRBD1	TRBV11-3	NA	TRBJ2-6	CASSPRTGRLSGANVLTF	TGTGCCAGCAGCCCGCGGACAGGACGTCTCTCTGGGGCCAACGTCCTGACTTTC
TRBD2	TRBV6-5	NA	TRBJ2-5	CASSPTGLAGETQYF	TGTGCCAGCAGTCCGACGGGACTAGCGGGAGAGACCCAGTACTTC
TRBD2	TRBV11-2	NA	TRBJ2-1	CASSSWASGEAHEQFF	TGTGCCAGCAGCTCCTGGGCTAGCGGGGAGGCCCATGAGCAGTTCTTC
TRBD1	TRBV27	NA	TRBJ1-1	CASSSRQGAVLTEAFF	TGTGCCAGCAGTTCCCGACAGGGGGCAGTACTAACTGAAGCTTTCTTT
NA	TRBV28	NA	TRBJ1-2	CASSFTGYGYTF	TGTGCCAGCAGTTTTACGGGGTATGGCTACACCTTC
NA	TRBV7-3	NA	TRBJ2-6	CASSVGHSTGANVLTF	TGTGCCAGCAGCGTTGGACACTCCACTGGGGCCAACGTCCTGACTTTC
NA	TRBV9	NA	TRBJ2-3	CASSVGGLVHTDTQYF	TGTGCCAGCAGCGTAGGGGGGCTAGTGCACACAGATACGCAGTATTTT
NA	TRBV18	few	TRBJ1-1	CASSPGPWSDTEAFF	TGTGCCAGCTCCCCCGGTCCTTGGTCCGACACTGAAGCTTTCTTT
TRBD2	TRBV23-1	NA	TRBJ2-1	CASSRHERERSGNNEQFF	TGCGCCAGCAGTCGCCATGAGCGGGAGCGCTCCGGGAACAATGAGCAGTTCTTC